This T cell receptor (beta chain) is drawn from a study of blood T cell repertoires in COVID-19. About the research overall: Donors in Cohort 3 who had recovered were those with two negative PCRs, healthcare professional clearance, or resolution of their symptoms. Samples came from the United States, Italy and Spain, spanning acute and convalescent COVID-19. PBMCs, B-cell-depleted T cells, or T cells provided the cDNA or gDNA that made up the material.

TCRdb's copy holds only in-frame clones and misses some; the assay was immunoSEQ multiplex PCR. The data contain some 300,000 clones, more than 75% of them singletons. Across about two dozen US areas, participants ranged in age from roughly 18 to 95 years. The CDR3 runs 15 residues. Germline loops: CDR1 SGHAT, CDR2 FQNNGV. Deletions cut 6 bases from V and 3 bases from J, with 14 bases between. The TCR comes from a woman aged 55 to 70 in a cohort exposed to, infected with or recovered from COVID-19 (not recorded which). The specimen was PBMCs or T cells enriched from blood (not recorded which). V gene TRBV11-2 combines with J gene TRBJ2-2; D is possibly TRBD2 (7 bases). The CDR3 spells CASRPGGVDTGELFF. The CDR3 DNA sequence: TGTGCCAGCAGGCCGGGGGGCGTTGACACCGGGGAGCTGTTTTTT.